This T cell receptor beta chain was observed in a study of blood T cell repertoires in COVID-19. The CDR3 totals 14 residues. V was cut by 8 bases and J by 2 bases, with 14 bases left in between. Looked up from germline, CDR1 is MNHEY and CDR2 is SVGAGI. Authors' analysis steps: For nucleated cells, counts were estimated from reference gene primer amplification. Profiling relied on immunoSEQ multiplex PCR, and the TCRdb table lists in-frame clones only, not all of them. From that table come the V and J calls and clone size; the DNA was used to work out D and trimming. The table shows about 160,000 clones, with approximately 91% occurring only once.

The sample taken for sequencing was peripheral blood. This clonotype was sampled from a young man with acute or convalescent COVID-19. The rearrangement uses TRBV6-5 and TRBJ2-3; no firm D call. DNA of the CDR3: TGTGCCAGCCGCGCCGGAGACCTCACAGATACGCAGTATTTT. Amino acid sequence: CASRAGDLTDTQYF.